This T cell receptor beta chain originates from a study of molecular identifiers for immune sequencing clone quantification. The study, taken as a whole, reports: In naive cells, clones above 20 RNA copies held under 1% of molecules, whereas in effector cells they held over 97%. Sizes of highly expanded clones could be underestimated through identical TCRs sharing a barcode.

TCRdb processed the PCR reads anew with MiXCR; each CDR3 protein has one entry. The sample holds some 12,000 distinct CDR3 sequences; 16% are singletons and the top ten take under 2%. Investigators produced naive CD8 libraries from approximately 20,000 to 980,000 sorted cells, drawing on 10%, 30% or 50% RNA. By its share, this clonotype is medium-sized (0.01 to 0.1%). What it binds is unknown. The ends were cut back, 2 bases at V and 0 bases at J, with 5 bases in the middle. CDR1 and CDR2 from the germline V gene are MNHEY and SMNVEV (reference sequence). The CDR3 contains 14 residues. The chain is built from TRBV27 and TRBJ1-3; D gene uncertain. The sequence derives from a human donor in good health. Some libraries in this study had Jurkat cell RNA spiked in. Sequenced material: naive CD8+ T cells from blood, with Jurkat cell RNA spiked in. Sample subset: FACS-sorted CD8+CD4-CCR7+CD45RA+ naive T cells. The CDR3 loop is CASSLTVSGNTIYF. DNA of the CDR3: TGTGCCAGCAGTTTAACAGTCTCTGGAAACACCATATATTTT.